A single sample gave rise to the 6 T cell receptor beta chains below, sequenced in a study of OX40 agonist ivuxolimab in advanced cancers. Only in-frame clones appear in the TCRdb table, and some are missing; sequencing was by immunoSEQ multiplex PCR. The sample yields tens of thousands of clones, about 89% seen once. The sequencing used CD4+ or CD8+ T cells sorted from blood, collected in a trial of the OX40 agonist ivuxolimab. The source of these receptors is an adult with an advanced solid tumor such as melanoma, head and neck, liver or kidney cancer.

The chain uses TRBV18 and TRBJ1-1; D might be TRBD1 (6 bases). The V end was cut by 5 bases, the J end by 4 bases, with 14 bases between. Looked up from germline, CDR1 is KGHSH and CDR2 is LQKENI. The CDR3 is 14 residues long. The CDR3 protein is CASSARQERTEAFF. CDR3 nucleotides: TGTGCCAGCTCAGCGCGACAGGAGCGCACTGAAGCTTTCTTT.

V is TRBV11-1 and J is TRBJ1-2, with D perhaps TRBD1 (6 bases). Per germline, CDR1 SGHAT and CDR2 FQDESV (reference sequence). V was pared by 4 bases and J by 2 bases, with 8 bases between. CDR3 length: 13 residues. As DNA, the CDR3 is TGTGCCAGCAGCTCCCAGGGGAACTATGGCTACACCTTC. This sequence encodes CASSSQGNYGYTF.

The genes are TRBV18 and TRBJ2-2; 9 bases agree with TRBD1. Per germline, CDR1 KGHSH and CDR2 LQKENI. The CDR3 contains 16 residues. The trim removed 3 bases at V and 1 base at J, leaving 3 bases unmatched. CDR3 sequence (DNA): TGTGCCAGCTCACCCCCGGGACAGGGGAACACCGGGGAGCTGTTTTTT. The encoded protein is CASSPPGQGNTGELFF.

The chain couples TRBV2 to TRBJ2-2; the match to TRBD2 covers 7 bases. The CDR3 runs 12 residues. The V gene's germline CDR1 is SNHLY and CDR2 FYNNEI. With V trimmed by 8 bases and J by 5 bases, 2 bases remained unmatched. The CDR3 region is CASPGGTGELFF. The CDR3 coding sequence is TGTGCCAGCCCCGGGGGGACCGGGGAGCTGTTTTTT.

J is TRBJ2-7 and V is TRBV6-1; perhaps TRBD2 as D (5 bases). The V end lost 6 bases, the J end lost 0 bases, and 15 bases lay between the germline ends. CDR1 MNHNS and CDR2 SASEGT come from the germline V gene. The length of the CDR3 is 15 residues. The CDR3: CASRAEPRTSYEQYF. CDR3 sequence (DNA): TGTGCCAGCAGAGCGGAACCACGGACCTCCTACGAGCAGTACTTC.

Concerning this clone itself: In this CDR3 the conserved last residue, phenylalanine or tryptophan, is missing, so a read error is likely. The limits of the CDR3 on the DNA are not certain, so only TCRdb's listed CDR3 is given. The chain combines TRBV5-5 with TRBJ2-7; the table assigns TRBD1, which was not confirmed against the DNA. The CDR3 numbers 13 amino acids, ends counted. Looked up from germline, CDR1 is SGHKS and CDR2 is YYEKEE (reference sequence). CDR3 residues: CASTPEDRGYLPS.